One sample yielded the 12 T cell receptor beta chains listed below, sequenced in a study of cytomegalovirus exposure and HLA in healthy donors (dated by TCRdb to about 2017). Library method: the immunoSEQ multiplex PCR assay. For the multiplex PCR, a mixture combining 60 forward primers for TCR Vbeta segments and 13 reverse primers for TCR Jbeta segments was used. The source is immuneACCESS, and TCRdb retained only in-frame sequences with V and J called. Part of the clones is not carried over; for the studies checked, unresolved V genes explain less than half of this, and the remainder is unexplained. In this sample the table shows approximately 210,000 clones, about 81% of which occur a single time. The leading ten clones occupy more than 1.5% of the sample. What was sequenced was PBMCs. These TCRs come from a man younger than 35 in good health and CMV-seronegative.

V is TRBV5-1 and J is TRBJ2-3; tentatively, D is TRBD2 (5 bases). V lost 1 base to trimming and J lost 5 bases, with 11 bases between them. The CDR3 consists of 14 residues. The germline CDR1 and CDR2 sequences are SGHRS and YFSETQ. CDR3 region: CASSLNGREDTQYF. The CDR3 DNA is TGCGCCAGCAGCTTGAACGGCCGGGAAGATACGCAGTATTTT.

The rearrangement joins TRBV7-2 to TRBJ1-4, with TRBD1 matching over 9 bases. The germline CDR1 and CDR2 sequences are SGHTA and FQGNSA. This CDR3 is built from 16 residues. Trimming at V came to 5 bases and at J to 7 bases, leaving 11 bases not matched to a gene. CDR3 residues: CASSMSPGQGGEKLFF. DNA for the CDR3: TGTGCCAGCAGCATGAGTCCGGGACAGGGAGGTGAAAAACTGTTTTTT.

The chain is built from TRBV23-1 and TRBJ1-1; D is possibly TRBD1 (6 bases). TRBV23-1 is identified as an open reading frame with a role that is uncertain. The CDR3 runs to 14 residues. V was trimmed by 8 bases and J by 4 bases, leaving 17 bases between them. The CDR3 DNA reads TGCGCCAGCCCTAAAAAACAGGGTGGCACTGAAGCTTTCTTT. Its protein is CASPKKQGGTEAFF.

The V gene is TRBV10-3, the J gene TRBJ1-5; weak D call: TRBD1 (5 bases). Germline values: CDR1 ENHRY, CDR2 SYGVKD. V was cut by 2 bases and J by 2 bases, with 7 bases left in between. The CDR3 runs 14 residues. The CDR3 sequence is CAISESRGNQPQHF. The CDR3 DNA reads as TGTGCCATCAGTGAGAGCAGGGGCAATCAGCCCCAGCATTTT.

The chain has TRBV14 and TRBJ2-2; 7 bases match TRBD2. The CDR3 consists of 16 residues. Germline CDR1 reads SGHDN; CDR2 reads FVKESK. The ends lost 2 bases at V and 2 bases at J; junction bases unmatched: 5. DNA of the CDR3: TGTGCCAGCAGCCAACCAGGGACTAAAAACACCGGGGAGCTGTTTTTT. Protein: CASSQPGTKNTGELFF. Full variable domain (rest looked up from reference TRBV14 and TRBJ2-2): EAGVTQFPSHSVIEKGQTVTLRCDPISGHDNLYWYRRVMGKEIKFLLHFVKESKQDESGMPNNRFLAERTGGTYSTLKVQPAELEDSGVYFCASSQPGTKNTGELFFGEGSRLTVL.

The chain combines TRBV7-8 with TRBJ1-2; D may be TRBD1 (5 bases). The CDR3 loop spans 12 amino acids. Trimming took off 5 bases at V and 8 bases at J, with 12 bases between the two ends. CDR1 is SGHVS, CDR2 FQNEAQ, per germline. CDR3 residues: CASSPPGRGYTF. CDR3 nucleotides: TGTGCCAGCAGCCCCCCAGGGCGAGGCTACACCTTC.

In this sample, this clone turned up a few times. The V and J genes are TRBV27 and TRBJ2-7; the D gene is possibly TRBD2 (6 bases). Trimming pared 0 bases from V and 5 bases from J, leaving 14 bases between. There are 15 residues in the CDR3. Germline V gene lookup returns CDR1 MNHEY and CDR2 SMNVEV (reference sequence). The CDR3 is CASSLSVAGFNEQYF. DNA of the CDR3: TGTGCCAGCAGTTTATCGGTGGCGGGGTTCAACGAGCAGTACTTC.

The chain employs TRBV11-2 and TRBJ2-2; possible D gene TRBD2, 6 bases. CDR1 is SGHAT, CDR2 FQNNGV, per germline. The ends were cut back, 1 base at V and 3 bases at J, with 9 bases in the middle. The CDR3 consists of 15 residues. The CDR3 spells CASSLASGYTGELFF. The CDR3 nucleotides are TGTGCCAGCAGCTTAGCCAGCGGGTACACCGGGGAGCTGTTTTTT.

The rearrangement uses TRBV5-4 and TRBJ2-2; the match to TRBD2 covers 10 bases. The CDR3 is 17 residues long. Per the germline V gene, CDR1 is SGHNT and CDR2 is YYREEE (reference sequence). V shed 0 bases, J shed 5 bases, and the junction held 7 bases outside the gene matches. CDR3 residues: CASSLAPSGGGTGELFF. The CDR3 DNA reads TGTGCCAGCAGCTTGGCCCCTAGCGGGGGAGGAACCGGGGAGCTGTTTTTT.

The chain joins TRBV7-8 to TRBJ1-3, with D uncertain. The germline V gene encodes CDR1 SGHVS and CDR2 FQNEAQ. The ends were cut back, 3 bases at V and 4 bases at J, with 16 bases in the middle. The CDR3 has 16 residues. In nucleotides, the CDR3 is TGTGCCAGCAGCTTTTTAACCCGAGGGCTCGGAAACACCATATATTTT. Residues: CASSFLTRGLGNTIYF.

This clone was seen just once. The chain carries TRBV15 and TRBJ2-1; tentative D call: TRBD2 (5 bases). Trimming removed 4 bases at V and 0 bases at J, with 22 bases between. The CDR3 sequence is 19 residues long. Germline lookup yields CDR1 LNHNV and CDR2 YYDKDF (reference sequence). The CDR3 loop is CATSTRTSLLSSSYNEQFF. CDR3 bases: TGTGCCACCAGCACCCGAACTAGTCTACTATCTAGCTCCTACAATGAGCAGTTCTTC.

The chain carries TRBV4-2 and TRBJ2-3; TRBD2 might be the D (5 bases). Trimming took off 0 bases at V and 0 bases at J, with 10 bases between the two ends. This CDR3 region has 16 residues. Germline-derived CDR1 and CDR2 are LGHNA and YNFKEQ. The chain's CDR3 is CASSQEGRGSTDTQYF. The CDR3 DNA reads as TGTGCCAGCAGCCAAGAAGGCCGCGGGAGCACAGATACGCAGTATTTT.